The 21 T cell receptor beta chains in this list originate from one sample, sequenced in a study of T cell changes during pregnancy in multiple sclerosis. Data came from immunoSEQ multiplex PCR; TCRdb stores just in-frame clones and leaves some out. The table shows about 89,000 clones, with around 94% occurring only once. The material sequenced was peripheral blood, taken in the third trimester of pregnancy. The receptor source for this set is a female donor with multiple sclerosis, enrolled in a pregnancy study.

This rearrangement joins TRBV19 to TRBJ1-5, with D hard to call. The CDR3 spans 14 residues. Germline V lookup: CDR1 LNHDA, CDR2 SQIVND (reference sequence). V lost 5 bases to trimming and J lost 9 bases, with 17 bases between them. CDR3 loop: CASSSRGGLGPQHF. The CDR3 nucleotides read TGTGCCAGTAGTTCCCGGGGAGGGCTAGGGCCCCAGCATTTT.

The chain combines TRBV4-2 with TRBJ1-3; D is perhaps TRBD1 (5 bases). The ends were cut back, 0 bases at V and 8 bases at J, with 11 bases in the middle. This CDR3 has 14 residues. Per germline, CDR1 LGHNA and CDR2 YNFKEQ. The CDR3 DNA reads as TGTGCCAGCAGCCAAGAGACCAGGGAAGACACCATATATTTT. Encoded protein: CASSQETREDTIYF.

The count of this clone is one. CDR3 region: CASSQEPTDSPLHF. CDR3 in DNA: TGCGCCAGCAGCCAAGAGCCCACGGATTCACCCCTCCACTTT. The chain links TRBV4-1 to TRBJ1-6; D is uncertain. With 0 bases removed from V and 8 bases from J, the gap between germline ends came to 8 bases. The length of the CDR3 is 14 residues. Germline CDR1 and CDR2: MGHRA and YSYEKL.

In this sample, this clone turned up a few times. The chain couples TRBV14 to TRBJ1-1; a weak D match, TRBD1 (5 bases). Germline values: CDR1 SGHDN, CDR2 FVKESK. With 2 bases removed from V and 5 bases from J, the gap between germline ends came to 15 bases. The CDR3 contains 15 residues. CDR3 amino acids: CASSQLMGGDTEAFF. For the CDR3, the DNA is TGTGCCAGCAGCCAACTAATGGGGGGGGATACTGAAGCTTTCTTT.

The gene calls are TRBV27 and TRBJ2-5, with 7 nucleotides matching TRBD2. The CDR3 sequence is 13 residues long. J lost 5 bases, V lost 3 bases, and 3 bases had no gene match. Germline V CDR1 and CDR2: MNHEY, SMNVEV (reference sequence). CDR3 sequence: CASSFVGGETQYF. The CDR3, as DNA: TGTGCCAGCAGTTTCGTGGGAGGGGAGACCCAGTACTTC.

V and J are TRBV28 and TRBJ1-2; no definite D call. The CDR3 totals 12 residues. V lost 4 bases and J lost 8, with 11 bases in between. Looked up from germline, CDR1 is MDHEN and CDR2 is SYDVKM. The CDR3 loop reads CASSSGLEGYTF. The CDR3 DNA is TGTGCCAGCAGTTCGGGATTGGAAGGCTACACCTTC.

This chain links TRBV15 with TRBJ2-5; D might be TRBD1 (6 bases). V was clipped by 0 bases and J by 3 bases, with 8 bases between them. This CDR3 region has 14 residues. In germline, CDR1 is LNHNV, CDR2 YYDKDF (reference sequence). CDR3 residues: CATSRDPGEETQYF. The CDR3 region has the DNA TGTGCCACCAGCAGAGATCCAGGGGAAGAGACCCAGTACTTC.

This clone was recorded a few times. J is TRBJ2-1 and V is TRBV6-1; possible D gene TRBD2, 6 bases. The germline V gene has CDR1 MNHNS and CDR2 SASEGT. The CDR3 has 15 residues. Trimming removed 0 bases at V and 4 bases at J, with 10 bases between. The CDR3 region is CASSEAGGRYNEQFF. DNA for the CDR3: TGTGCCAGCAGTGAAGCGGGAGGTCGGTACAATGAGCAGTTCTTC.

This clone has a handful of counts. J is TRBJ1-3 and V is TRBV7-9; no reliable D call. V lost 11 bases to trimming and J lost 0 bases, with 8 bases between them. Germline CDR1 is SEHNR and CDR2 is FQNEAQ (reference sequence). This CDR3 is 12 amino acids long. CDR3 coding DNA: TGTGCCGGGCGCAACTCTGGAAACACCATATATTTT. Translated: CAGRNSGNTIYF.

V and J are TRBV6-6 and TRBJ2-2; D possibly corresponds to TRBD1 (6 bases). Per germline, CDR1 MNHNY and CDR2 SVGAGI (reference sequence). The CDR3 has 14 residues. The V end was cut by 2 bases, the J end by 4 bases, with 8 bases between. The CDR3 DNA reads as TGTGCCAGCAGTTACCAGGGGCGCACCGGGGAGCTGTTTTTT. It translates to CASSYQGRTGELFF.

The J gene is TRBJ1-1, the V gene TRBV19, with D perhaps TRBD1 (6 bases). The germline V gene has CDR1 LNHDA and CDR2 SQIVND (reference sequence). Trimming removed 6 bases at V and 1 base at J, with 18 bases between. The CDR3 covers 16 residues. The CDR3 here is CASRKGRQAGNTEAFF. The CDR3 nucleotides are TGTGCCAGTAGAAAGGGCCGACAGGCGGGGAACACTGAAGCTTTCTTT.

The V and J genes are TRBV19 and TRBJ2-1; D is possibly TRBD2 (6 bases). Germline assignment: CDR1 LNHDA and CDR2 SQIVND (reference sequence). V lost 3 bases, J lost 0 bases, and 9 bases lay in between. There are 15 residues in the CDR3. CDR3 loop: CASSISGGSYNEQFF. For the CDR3, the DNA is TGTGCCAGTAGTATTTCCGGGGGCTCCTACAATGAGCAGTTCTTC.

The chain joins TRBV5-1 to TRBJ1-1; TRBD1 matches at 8 bases. The ends lost 0 bases at V and 0 bases at J; junction bases unmatched: 1. This CDR3 is 15 amino acids long. The germline gives CDR1 SGHRS, CDR2 YFSETQ. The CDR3 region is CASSLAGGLNTEAFF. The CDR3 nucleotides read TGCGCCAGCAGCTTGGCAGGGGGCCTGAACACTGAAGCTTTCTTT.

The chain is built from TRBV6-5 and TRBJ2-2, with TRBD2 matching over 11 bases. After removal of 6 bases from V and 7 bases from J, the junction contained 4 bases not matched to a gene. Looked up from germline, CDR1 is MNHEY and CDR2 is SVGAGI. The CDR3 sequence is 14 residues long. The CDR3 bases are TGTGCCAGCAGGTGGCTAGCGGGAGGCGGGGAGCTGTTTTTT. Translated, it gives CASRWLAGGGELFF.

This clone has just one count. J is TRBJ1-1 and V is TRBV20-1; no clear D gene. V was clipped by 5 bases and J by 0 bases, with 4 bases between them. Germline loops: CDR1 DFQATT, CDR2 SNEGSKA (reference sequence). The CDR3 runs to 11 residues. For the CDR3, the DNA is TGCAGTGCTGGCATGAACACTGAAGCTTTCTTT. Its translation: CSAGMNTEAFF.

V usage is TRBV5-4 and J usage is TRBJ2-1, with 7 bases fitting TRBD1. The CDR3 spans 15 residues. Germline V lookup: CDR1 SGHNT, CDR2 YYREEE (reference sequence). With 5 bases clipped from V and 7 bases from J, the junction kept 12 bases outside the gene matches. The CDR3 region has the DNA TGTGCCAGCAGTTCCCGGGACAGAGTAAAGAATGAGCAGTTCTTC. Translated, it gives CASSSRDRVKNEQFF.

The V and J genes are TRBV5-6 and TRBJ2-7, with D unclear. Germline values: CDR1 SGHDT, CDR2 YYEEEE. The V end lost 0 bases, the J end lost 5 bases, and 6 bases lay between the germline ends. The length of the CDR3 is 12 residues. The CDR3 sequence is CASSLGSHEQYF. The DNA for the CDR3 is TGTGCCAGCAGCTTGGGGAGCCACGAGCAGTACTTC.

The chain joins TRBV5-1 to TRBJ1-1, with TRBD1 matching 9 bases. In germline, CDR1 is SGHRS, CDR2 YFSETQ. J gave up 4 bases and V 6 bases, and 7 bases lay outside the gene matches. The CDR3 has 14 residues. CDR3: CASNQQGAGTEAFF. CDR3 DNA sequence: TGCGCCAGCAACCAACAGGGGGCCGGCACTGAAGCTTTCTTT.

This clone was recorded a few times. The rearrangement joins TRBV29-1 to TRBJ1-1; D is uncertain. V was clipped by 4 bases and J by 1 base, with 7 bases between them. In germline, CDR1 is SQVTM, CDR2 ANQGSEA. The CDR3 contains 12 residues. This CDR3 is CSVVPGNTEAFF. DNA of the CDR3: TGCAGCGTTGTCCCAGGGAACACTGAAGCTTTCTTT.

The sample holds a few counts of this clone. The chain joins TRBV2 to TRBJ2-3, with D possibly being TRBD2 (6 bases). Germline V gene sequence: CDR1 SNHLY, CDR2 FYNNEI. Deletions cut 2 bases from V and 3 bases from J, with 30 bases between. The CDR3 is 21 amino acids. The CDR3 sequence is CASSETGTGVSHGGWTDTQYF. CDR3 bases: TGTGCCAGCAGTGAAACGGGAACGGGGGTCTCTCATGGGGGGTGGACAGATACGCAGTATTTT.

The chain carries TRBV19 and TRBJ2-3; 7 bases line up with TRBD2. Per the germline V gene, CDR1 is LNHDA and CDR2 is SQIVND (reference sequence). The CDR3 consists of 13 residues. Trimming at V came to 5 bases and at J to 6 bases, leaving 5 bases not matched to a gene. CDR3 sequence (DNA): TGTGCCAGTAGTGACAGACTAGCCGATACGCAGTATTTT. It translates to CASSDRLADTQYF.